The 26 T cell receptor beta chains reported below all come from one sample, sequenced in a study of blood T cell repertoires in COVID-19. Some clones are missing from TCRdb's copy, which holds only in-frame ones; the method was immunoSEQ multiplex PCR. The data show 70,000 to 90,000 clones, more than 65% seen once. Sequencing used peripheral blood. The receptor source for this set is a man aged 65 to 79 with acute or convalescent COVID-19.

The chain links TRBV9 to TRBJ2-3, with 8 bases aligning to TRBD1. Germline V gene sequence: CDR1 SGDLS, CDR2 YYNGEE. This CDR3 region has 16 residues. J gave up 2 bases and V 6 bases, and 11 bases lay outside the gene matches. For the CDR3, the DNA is TGTGCCAGCACCGTGGGGGACAGGCTCCCCACAGATACGCAGTATTTT. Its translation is CASTVGDRLPTDTQYF.

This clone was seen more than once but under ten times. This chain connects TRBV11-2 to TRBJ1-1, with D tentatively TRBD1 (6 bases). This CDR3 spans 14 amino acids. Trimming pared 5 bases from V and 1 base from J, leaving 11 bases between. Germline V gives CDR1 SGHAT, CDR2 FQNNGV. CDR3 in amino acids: CASSPLTGNTEAFF. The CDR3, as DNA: TGTGCCAGCAGCCCGTTGACAGGGAACACTGAAGCTTTCTTT.

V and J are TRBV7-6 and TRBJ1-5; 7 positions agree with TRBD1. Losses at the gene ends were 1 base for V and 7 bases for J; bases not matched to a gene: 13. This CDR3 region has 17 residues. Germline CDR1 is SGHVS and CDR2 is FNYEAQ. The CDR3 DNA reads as TGTGCCAGCAGCTTAGGGCCTCCCGGGACAGATGGACAGCCCCAGCATTTT. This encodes CASSLGPPGTDGQPQHF.

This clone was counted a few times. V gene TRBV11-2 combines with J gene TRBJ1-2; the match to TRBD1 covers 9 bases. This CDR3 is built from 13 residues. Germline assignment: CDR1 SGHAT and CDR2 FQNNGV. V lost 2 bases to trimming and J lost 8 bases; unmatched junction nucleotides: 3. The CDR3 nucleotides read TGTGCCAGCAGCTTATCGGGACAGGGAGGCTACACCTTC. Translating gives CASSLSGQGGYTF. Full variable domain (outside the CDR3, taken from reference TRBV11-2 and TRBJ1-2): EAGVAQSPRYKIIEKRQSVAFWCNPISGHATLYWYQQILGQGPKLLIQFQNNGVVDDSQLPKDRFSAERLKGVDSTLKIQPAKLEDSAVYLCASSLSGQGGYTFGSGTRLTVV.

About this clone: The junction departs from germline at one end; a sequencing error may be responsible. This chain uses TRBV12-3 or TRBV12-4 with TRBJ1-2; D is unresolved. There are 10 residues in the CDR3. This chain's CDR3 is CASSLTQAIF. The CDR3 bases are TGTGCCAGCAGTTTAACCCAGGCTATCTTC.

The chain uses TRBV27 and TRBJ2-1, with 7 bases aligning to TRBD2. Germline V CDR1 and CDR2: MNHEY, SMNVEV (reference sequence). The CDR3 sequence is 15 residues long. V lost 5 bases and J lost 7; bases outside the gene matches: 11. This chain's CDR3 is CASSLERRGWNEQFF. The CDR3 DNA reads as TGTGCCAGCAGTCTGGAAAGGCGGGGGTGGAATGAGCAGTTCTTC.

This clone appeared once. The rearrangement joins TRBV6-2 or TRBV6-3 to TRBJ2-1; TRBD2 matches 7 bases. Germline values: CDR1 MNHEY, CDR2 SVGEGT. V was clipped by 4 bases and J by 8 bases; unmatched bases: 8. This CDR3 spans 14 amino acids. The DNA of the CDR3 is TGTGCCAGCAGTTTAGCGGGCCCTTGGGATGAGCAGTTCTTC. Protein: CASSLAGPWDEQFF.

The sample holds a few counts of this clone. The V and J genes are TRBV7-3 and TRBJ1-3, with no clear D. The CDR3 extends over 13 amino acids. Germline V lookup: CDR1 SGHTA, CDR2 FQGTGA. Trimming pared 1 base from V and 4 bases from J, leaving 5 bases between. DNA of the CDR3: TGTGCCAGCAGCTTAAGTCAAGGAAACACCATATATTTT. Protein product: CASSLSQGNTIYF.

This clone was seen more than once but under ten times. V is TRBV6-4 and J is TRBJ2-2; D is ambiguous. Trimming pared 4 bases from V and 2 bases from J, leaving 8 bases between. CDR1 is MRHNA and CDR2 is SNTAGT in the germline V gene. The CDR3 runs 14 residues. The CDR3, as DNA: TGTGCCAGCAGTGGAGAATTCAACACCGGGGAGCTGTTTTTT. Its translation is CASSGEFNTGELFF.

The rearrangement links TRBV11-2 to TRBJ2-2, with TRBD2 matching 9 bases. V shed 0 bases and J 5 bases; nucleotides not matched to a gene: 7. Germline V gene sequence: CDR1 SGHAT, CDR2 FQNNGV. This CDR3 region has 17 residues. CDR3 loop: CASSLDRGGAGTGELFF. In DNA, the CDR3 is TGTGCCAGCAGCTTAGATCGCGGGGGGGCCGGGACCGGGGAGCTGTTTTTT.

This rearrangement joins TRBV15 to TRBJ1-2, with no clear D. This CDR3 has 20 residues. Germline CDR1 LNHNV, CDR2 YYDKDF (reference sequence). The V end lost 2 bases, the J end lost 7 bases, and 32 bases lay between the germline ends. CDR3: CATSRSVRPGEEEWAIGYTF. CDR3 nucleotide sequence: TGTGCCACCAGCAGATCTGTCCGACCAGGCGAGGAGGAGTGGGCTATTGGCTACACCTTC.

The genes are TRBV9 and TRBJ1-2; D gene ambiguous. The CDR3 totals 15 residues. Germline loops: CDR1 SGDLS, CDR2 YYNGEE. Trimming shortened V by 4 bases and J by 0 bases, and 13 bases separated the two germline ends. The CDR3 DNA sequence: TGTGCCAGCAGCCTTCGGGTAGGCTCTAACTATGGCTACACCTTC. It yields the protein CASSLRVGSNYGYTF.

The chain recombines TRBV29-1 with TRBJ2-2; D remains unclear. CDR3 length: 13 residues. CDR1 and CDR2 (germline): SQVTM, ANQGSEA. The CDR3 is CSSRSANTGELFF. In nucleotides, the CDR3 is TGCAGTTCGAGGAGCGCGAACACCGGGGAGCTGTTTTTT.

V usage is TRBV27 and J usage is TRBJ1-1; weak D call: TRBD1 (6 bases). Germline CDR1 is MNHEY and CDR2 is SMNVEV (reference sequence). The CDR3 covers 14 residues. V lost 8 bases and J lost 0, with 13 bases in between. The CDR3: CASAQGTVNTEAFF. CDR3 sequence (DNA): TGTGCCAGCGCGCAGGGGACGGTGAACACTGAAGCTTTCTTT.

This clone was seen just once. The CDR3 sequence is CAWSRNTEAFF. The DNA of the CDR3 is TGTGCCTGGAGTCGGAACACTGAAGCTTTCTTT. The rearrangement joins TRBV30 to TRBJ1-1; D not resolved. Germline V lookup: CDR1 GTSNPN, CDR2 SVGIG (reference sequence). V lost 2 bases and J lost 1, with 2 bases in between. The CDR3 length is 11 residues.

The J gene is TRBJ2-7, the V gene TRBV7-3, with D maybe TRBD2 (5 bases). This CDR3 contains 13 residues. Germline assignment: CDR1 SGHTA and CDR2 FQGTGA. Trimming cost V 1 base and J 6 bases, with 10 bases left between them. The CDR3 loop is CASSLRYGGEQYF. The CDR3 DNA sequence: TGTGCCAGCAGCTTAAGGTATGGAGGCGAGCAGTACTTC.

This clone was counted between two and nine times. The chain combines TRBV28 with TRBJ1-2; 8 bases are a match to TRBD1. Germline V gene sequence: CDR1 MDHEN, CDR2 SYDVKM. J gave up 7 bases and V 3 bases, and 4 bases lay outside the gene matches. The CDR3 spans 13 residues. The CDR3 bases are TGTGCCAGCAGTTTTCAGGGGGCGCTTGGCTACACCTTC. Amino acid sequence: CASSFQGALGYTF.

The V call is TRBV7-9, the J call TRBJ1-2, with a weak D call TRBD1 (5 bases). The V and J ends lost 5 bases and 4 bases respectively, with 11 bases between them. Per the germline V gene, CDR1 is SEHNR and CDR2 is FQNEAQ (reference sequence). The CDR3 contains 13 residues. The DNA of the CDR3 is TGTGCCAGCAGCCCCCCAGGGATCTATGGCTACACCTTC. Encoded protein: CASSPPGIYGYTF.

In DNA form, the CDR3 reads TGTGCCAGCAGCTTGGTCAGCTATAATTCACCCCTCCACTTT. This codes for CASSLVSYNSPLHF. The V and J genes are TRBV5-5 and TRBJ1-6; D not certain. Germline loops: CDR1 SGHKS, CDR2 YYEKEE (reference sequence). V lost 0 bases and J 3 bases, leaving 4 bases between the germline ends. The CDR3 has 14 amino acids.

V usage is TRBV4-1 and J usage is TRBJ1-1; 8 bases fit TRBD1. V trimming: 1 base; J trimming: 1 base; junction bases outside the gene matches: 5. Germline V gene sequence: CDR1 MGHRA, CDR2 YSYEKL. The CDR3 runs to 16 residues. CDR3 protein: CASSQGWGTGNTEAFF. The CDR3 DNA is TGCGCCAGCAGCCAAGGTTGGGGGACAGGGAACACTGAAGCTTTCTTT.

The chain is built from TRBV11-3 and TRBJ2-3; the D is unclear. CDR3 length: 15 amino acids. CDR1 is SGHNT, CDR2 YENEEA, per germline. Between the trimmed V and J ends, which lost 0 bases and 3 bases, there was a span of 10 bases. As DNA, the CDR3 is TGTGCCAGCAGCTTAGATGTAACTACTACAGATACGCAGTATTTT. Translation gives CASSLDVTTTDTQYF.

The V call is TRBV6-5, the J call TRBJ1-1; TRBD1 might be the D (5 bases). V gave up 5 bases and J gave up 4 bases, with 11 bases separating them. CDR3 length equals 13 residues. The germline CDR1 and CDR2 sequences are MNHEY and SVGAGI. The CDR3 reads CASSIDRLTEAFF. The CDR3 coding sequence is TGTGCCAGCAGTATAGACAGACTCACTGAAGCTTTCTTT.

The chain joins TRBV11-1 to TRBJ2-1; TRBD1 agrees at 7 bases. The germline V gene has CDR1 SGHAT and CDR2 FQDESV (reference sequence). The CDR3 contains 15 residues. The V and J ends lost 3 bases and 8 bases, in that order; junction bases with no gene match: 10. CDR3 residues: CASSLETGYSDEQFF. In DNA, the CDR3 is TGTGCCAGCAGCTTGGAGACAGGGTACTCCGATGAGCAGTTCTTC.

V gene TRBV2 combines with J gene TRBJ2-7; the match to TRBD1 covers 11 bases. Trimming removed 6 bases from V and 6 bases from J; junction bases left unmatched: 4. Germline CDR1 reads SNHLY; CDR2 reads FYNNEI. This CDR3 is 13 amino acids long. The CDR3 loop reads CASRGQGAREQYV. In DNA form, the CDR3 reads TGTGCCAGCAGAGGACAGGGGGCCCGCGAGCAGTACGTC.

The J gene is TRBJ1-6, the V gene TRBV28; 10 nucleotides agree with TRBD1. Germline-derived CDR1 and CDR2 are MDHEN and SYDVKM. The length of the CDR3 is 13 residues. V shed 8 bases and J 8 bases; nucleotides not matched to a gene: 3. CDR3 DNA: TGTGCCAGCGGGACAGGGGAGCATTCACCCCTCCACTTT. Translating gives CASGTGEHSPLHF. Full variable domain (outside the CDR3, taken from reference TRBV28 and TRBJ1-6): DVKVTQSSRYLVKRTGEKVFLECVQDMDHENMFWYRQDPGLGLRLIYFSYDVKMKEKGDIPEGYSVSREKKERFSLILESASTNQTSMYLCASGTGEHSPLHFGNGTRLTVT.

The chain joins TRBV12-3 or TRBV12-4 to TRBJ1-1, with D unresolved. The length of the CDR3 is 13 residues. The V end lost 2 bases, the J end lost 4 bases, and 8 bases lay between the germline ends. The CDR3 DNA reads TGTGCCAGCAGTTTACGGGAAGTCACTGAAGCTTTCTTT. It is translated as CASSLREVTEAFF.